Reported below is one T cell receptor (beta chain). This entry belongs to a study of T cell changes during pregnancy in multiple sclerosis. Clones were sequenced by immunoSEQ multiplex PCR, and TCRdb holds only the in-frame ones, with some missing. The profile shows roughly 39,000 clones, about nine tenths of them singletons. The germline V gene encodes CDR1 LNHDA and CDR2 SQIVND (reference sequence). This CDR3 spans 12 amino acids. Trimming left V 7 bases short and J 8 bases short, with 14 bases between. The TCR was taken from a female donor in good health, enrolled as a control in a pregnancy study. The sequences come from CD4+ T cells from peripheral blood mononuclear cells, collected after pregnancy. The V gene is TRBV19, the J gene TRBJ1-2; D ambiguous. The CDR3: CASIGGITGYTF. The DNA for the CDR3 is TGTGCCAGTATCGGAGGGATCACGGGCTACACCTTC.